Listed here is a single T cell receptor beta chain. Its antigen is unidentified. This record comes from a study of beta chain features in type 1 diabetes. The sequenced template was cDNA made from the entire isolated RNA. Measured with immunoSEQ multiplex PCR; TCRdb has only the in-frame clones, and not every one. Here the sample spans nearly 350,000 clones, less than 9.5% being singletons. Study observations and caveats: The study found moderately but significantly shorter TCRB CDR3s in all four CD4+ subsets of Type 1 diabetes patients.

Sequencing was performed on central memory CD4+ T cells from blood. This receptor was identified in a woman younger than 35 in good health.

The CDR3 loop reads CASSLAGAGSETQYF. The CDR3 region has the DNA TGTGCCAGCAGCTTAGCGGGCGCAGGCTCAGAGACCCAGTACTTC. V is TRBV7-9 and J is TRBJ2-5; the D is unclear. The V gene lost 0 bases and the J gene lost 4 bases, with 12 bases spanning the gap. This CDR3 has 15 amino acids. The germline V gene encodes CDR1 SEHNR and CDR2 FQNEAQ (reference sequence).